The rows below give T cell receptor beta chains drawn from one sample of a study of blood T cell repertoires in COVID-19. Profiling relied on immunoSEQ multiplex PCR, and the TCRdb table lists in-frame clones only, not all of them. There are some 150,000 clones in the sample; roughly 86% occur only once, and less than 3.5% lies in the top ten. Source material: peripheral blood. The receptors here all came from a man in his 70s with acute or convalescent COVID-19. Both conserved end residues are part of each CDR3. Fields, in order: CDR3 DNA, CDR3 protein, J gene, D gene, clone size, CDR3 length, V gene. A D gene is named only where the DNA matches it firmly. Only some rows state a clone size, as once, few, many or a class for expanded clones.

DNA: TGTGCCAGCACCCAGACTAGCGGGTACGAGCAGTACTTC
CDR3: CASTQTSGYEQYF
J: TRBJ2-7
D: TRBD2
size: NA
length: 13
V: TRBV6-6

DNA: TGTGCCACTGGACCTTCTAGCGGGAGGACGGATGAGCAGTTCTTC
CDR3: CATGPSSGRTDEQFF
J: TRBJ2-1
D: TRBD2
size: NA
length: 15
V: TRBV24-1

DNA: TGTGCCAGCAGCCAAGATGGTAGTCGCCAGCCCCAGCATTTT
CDR3: CASSQDGSRQPQHF
J: TRBJ1-5
D: NA
size: NA
length: 14
V: TRBV4-2

DNA: TGTGCGAGTGGGCGGGGAGTAAGGTATGGCTACACCTTC
CDR3: CASGRGVRYGYTF
J: TRBJ1-2
D: NA
size: NA
length: 13
V: TRBV28

DNA: TGCGCCAGCAGCTTGTCCCAGGGGGCGTACAATGAGCAGTTCTTC
CDR3: CASSLSQGAYNEQFF
J: TRBJ2-1
D: TRBD1
size: once
length: 15
V: TRBV5-1

DNA: TGTGCCAGCAGCTCCCTGACTAGCGGGTTTTTTAGCTCCTACAATGAGCAGTTCTTC
CDR3: CASSSLTSGFFSSYNEQFF
J: TRBJ2-1
D: TRBD2
size: NA
length: 19
V: TRBV5-4

DNA: TGCAGCGGGGGACAGTCCTACGAGCAGTACTTC
CDR3: CSGGQSYEQYF
J: TRBJ2-7
D: TRBD1
size: NA
length: 11
V: TRBV29-1

DNA: TGTGCCAGCTCGTCCAACAGGGAAGTTAATTCACCCCTCCACTTT
CDR3: CASSSNREVNSPLHF
J: TRBJ1-6
D: NA
size: NA
length: 15
V: TRBV18

DNA: TGTGCCAGCAGCCCCGGAGGGCCGTCGTTAACGGATCAGTTCTTC
CDR3: CASSPGGPSLTDQFF
J: TRBJ2-1
D: NA
size: NA
length: 15
V: TRBV16

DNA: TGTGCCAGCAGCCGAACTGGACTAGTCAATGAGCAGTTCTTC
CDR3: CASSRTGLVNEQFF
J: TRBJ2-1
D: TRBD2
size: NA
length: 14
V: TRBV3-1/TRBV3-2

DNA: TGCAGCGTTGCAGGGGGAACTGAACAGCCCCAGCATTTT
CDR3: CSVAGGTEQPQHF
J: TRBJ1-5
D: TRBD1
size: NA
length: 13
V: TRBV29-1

DNA: TGCGCCAGCAGCCAAGAAGGTCGGGGGGCGGCCTACGAGCAGTACTTC
CDR3: CASSQEGRGAAYEQYF
J: TRBJ2-7
D: NA
size: NA
length: 16
V: TRBV4-1

DNA: TGTGCCAGTAGTATAGATCTGTCAGGGAGCAATCAGCCCCAGCATTTT
CDR3: CASSIDLSGSNQPQHF
J: TRBJ1-5
D: NA
size: NA
length: 16
V: TRBV19

DNA: TGTGCCAGCAGTTACTCTTTCGAGGATACGCAGTATTTT
CDR3: CASSYSFEDTQYF
J: TRBJ2-3
D: NA
size: NA
length: 13
V: TRBV6-6

DNA: TGTGCCAGCAGATCAACAGGGGCCGACCCACCCCTCCACTTT
CDR3: CASRSTGADPPLHF
J: TRBJ1-6
D: TRBD1
size: NA
length: 14
V: TRBV7-8

DNA: TGTGCCAGCAGCCTCGGGACAGGGGATGAAAAACTGTTTTTT
CDR3: CASSLGTGDEKLFF
J: TRBJ1-4
D: TRBD1
size: NA
length: 14
V: TRBV5-6

DNA: TGTGCCAGCAGCAGGACTAGCGGGAGCACAGATACGCAGTATTTT
CDR3: CASSRTSGSTDTQYF
J: TRBJ2-3
D: TRBD2
size: NA
length: 15
V: TRBV5-4

DNA: TGTGCCAGCAGCCAGGGCCCCCAGGGGGACCACGAGCAGTACTTC
CDR3: CASSQGPQGDHEQYF
J: TRBJ2-7
D: TRBD1
size: once
length: 15
V: TRBV3-1/TRBV3-2

DNA: TGTGCCAGCACCCCCAATCGGGCAGGGCACACAGATACGCAGTATTTT
CDR3: CASTPNRAGHTDTQYF
J: TRBJ2-3
D: NA
size: NA
length: 16
V: TRBV9

DNA: TGTGCCAGCTCACCGTCACAGGGGGCGGTTGAAAAACTGTTTTTT
CDR3: CASSPSQGAVEKLFF
J: TRBJ1-4
D: TRBD1
size: few
length: 15
V: TRBV18

DNA: TGTGCCAGCAGTTTACTTCCTAGACTATATGGCTACACCTTC
CDR3: CASSLLPRLYGYTF
J: TRBJ1-2
D: NA
size: NA
length: 14
V: TRBV28

DNA: TGTGCCAGCAGCCAAGTGAGACAGACCGGGGAGCTGTTTTTT
CDR3: CASSQVRQTGELFF
J: TRBJ2-2
D: NA
size: NA
length: 14
V: TRBV14

DNA: TGTGCCATCAGTGCCTCCCCACTAGCGGGAGCCAAAAACATTCAGTACTTC
CDR3: CAISASPLAGAKNIQYF
J: TRBJ2-4
D: TRBD2
size: NA
length: 17
V: TRBV10-3

DNA: TGTGCCAGCAGTTTGGGGGGGCCCTACGAGCAGTACTTC
CDR3: CASSLGGPYEQYF
J: TRBJ2-7
D: NA
size: NA
length: 13
V: TRBV12-3/TRBV12-4

DNA: TGCGCCAGCAGCCAAGAGGTGCAGGCGACACTTAACACCGGGGAGCTGTTTTTT
CDR3: CASSQEVQATLNTGELFF
J: TRBJ2-2
D: NA
size: NA
length: 18
V: TRBV4-3

DNA: TGCGCCAGCAGCCAAGATAGAGGGGGGACAGACACAGATACGCAGTATTTT
CDR3: CASSQDRGGTDTDTQYF
J: TRBJ2-3
D: NA
size: NA
length: 17
V: TRBV4-3

DNA: TGTGCCACCCAGGAGGGGAAAGAGACCCAGTACTTC
CDR3: CATQEGKETQYF
J: TRBJ2-5
D: NA
size: NA
length: 12
V: TRBV19

DNA: TGTGCCAGCAGCGTACAGATAAGCACAGATACGCAGTATTTT
CDR3: CASSVQISTDTQYF
J: TRBJ2-3
D: NA
size: NA
length: 14
V: TRBV9

DNA: TGTGCCAGCAGCCCAACCCGGCGGGGGGGCAGGGAGACCCAGTACTTC
CDR3: CASSPTRRGGRETQYF
J: TRBJ2-5
D: TRBD2
size: NA
length: 16
V: TRBV28

DNA: TGTGCCAGCAGCCAGGACCTTAACGACAGGGGCACTGAAGCTTTCTTT
CDR3: CASSQDLNDRGTEAFF
J: TRBJ1-1
D: TRBD1
size: NA
length: 16
V: TRBV4-2

DNA: TGTGCCAGCAGTTTCCGGGACAGGGGAAACGAGCAGTACTTC
CDR3: CASSFRDRGNEQYF
J: TRBJ2-7
D: TRBD1
size: few
length: 14
V: TRBV27

DNA: TGTGCCAGCAGTGAATTAGGGGATTCAACGAACACTGAAGCTTTCTTT
CDR3: CASSELGDSTNTEAFF
J: TRBJ1-1
D: NA
size: NA
length: 16
V: TRBV25-1

DNA: TGCGCCAGCCATCGACTAGCGGGGACGCTAGGCACAGATACGCAGTATTTT
CDR3: CASHRLAGTLGTDTQYF
J: TRBJ2-3
D: TRBD2
size: NA
length: 17
V: TRBV5-1

DNA: TGTGCCAGCTCACCCAGGATTGACACTGAAGCTTTCTTT
CDR3: CASSPRIDTEAFF
J: TRBJ1-1
D: NA
size: NA
length: 13
V: TRBV18

DNA: TGTGCCAGCAGCCAAGAGGGAGGGAGGGCCTACGAGCAGTACTTC
CDR3: CASSQEGGRAYEQYF
J: TRBJ2-7
D: TRBD2
size: NA
length: 15
V: TRBV4-2

DNA: TGTGCCAGCAGCCCTGTGCTAGCGGGATTAGGGGAGCAGTTCTTC
CDR3: CASSPVLAGLGEQFF
J: TRBJ2-1
D: TRBD2
size: NA
length: 15
V: TRBV4-2

DNA: TGCGCCAGCAGTGACTGGGGAGGCGGTGAGCAGTTCTTC
CDR3: CASSDWGGGEQFF
J: TRBJ2-1
D: NA
size: once
length: 13
V: TRBV10-2

DNA: TGTGCCAGCAGCCAAATTGGGGGCGACGAGCAGTACTTC
CDR3: CASSQIGGDEQYF
J: TRBJ2-7
D: NA
size: NA
length: 13
V: TRBV7-3

DNA: TGTGCCAGCAGTACTAGCGGGTACATCAGAGGCACAGATACGCAGTATTTT
CDR3: CASSTSGYIRGTDTQYF
J: TRBJ2-3
D: TRBD2
size: NA
length: 17
V: TRBV6-2/TRBV6-3

DNA: TGTGCCAGCAGCTCCCCGGGACAGGGATCAAATGAGCAGTTCTTC
CDR3: CASSSPGQGSNEQFF
J: TRBJ2-1
D: TRBD1
size: NA
length: 15
V: TRBV5-6

DNA: TGTGCCAGCAGCTTTACTGGGGGACTAGTGAATATTCTAGCCAAAAACATTCAGTACTTC
CDR3: CASSFTGGLVNILAKNIQYF
J: TRBJ2-4
D: TRBD2
size: NA
length: 20
V: TRBV7-4

DNA: TGTGCCAGCAGCCTCCTAGCGGCGTACGAGCAGTACTTC
CDR3: CASSLLAAYEQYF
J: TRBJ2-7
D: TRBD2
size: NA
length: 13
V: TRBV3-1/TRBV3-2

DNA: TGTGCCAGCAGTTTTGCAGGGAGGGGCTATGGCTACACCTTC
CDR3: CASSFAGRGYGYTF
J: TRBJ1-2
D: NA
size: few
length: 14
V: TRBV28

DNA: TGTGCCAGCAGTGAAGCGATCAGCGCCAATACGCAGTATTTT
CDR3: CASSEAISANTQYF
J: TRBJ2-3
D: NA
size: NA
length: 14
V: TRBV2

DNA: TGTGCCACCAGCAGGGAACTCGGACAGGGGAACTACGAGCAGTACTTC
CDR3: CATSRELGQGNYEQYF
J: TRBJ2-7
D: TRBD1
size: NA
length: 16
V: TRBV15

DNA: TGTGCCAGCAGTTTCGTCGGGAGCACTGAAGCTTTCTTT
CDR3: CASSFVGSTEAFF
J: TRBJ1-1
D: NA
size: NA
length: 13
V: TRBV25-1

DNA: TGCGCCAGCAGCCAAGACTCCCCAGATACGCAGTATTTT
CDR3: CASSQDSPDTQYF
J: TRBJ2-3
D: NA
size: NA
length: 13
V: TRBV4-3

DNA: TGTGCCAGCAGCACAGGGGGTGCCTATGGCTACACCTTC
CDR3: CASSTGGAYGYTF
J: TRBJ1-2
D: TRBD1
size: NA
length: 13
V: TRBV7-2

DNA: TGTGCCAGCAGCTTAGGACGAGACAGTCTCTCCTTTGGCTCACCCCTCCACTTT
CDR3: CASSLGRDSLSFGSPLHF
J: TRBJ1-6
D: NA
size: NA
length: 18
V: TRBV7-8

DNA: TGCGCCAGCAGCGTTAGGAGCGGGAGCACAGATACGCAGTATTTT
CDR3: CASSVRSGSTDTQYF
J: TRBJ2-3
D: NA
size: once
length: 15
V: TRBV4-1

DNA: TGTGCCAGCATAGAGTACTACGAGCAGTACTTC
CDR3: CASIEYYEQYF
J: TRBJ2-7
D: NA
size: once
length: 11
V: TRBV2

DNA: TGTGCCGCCCGGGGGGGACAGGGAATAATTCGGGGCGGCTACACCTTC
CDR3: CAARGGQGIIRGGYTF
J: TRBJ1-2
D: TRBD1
size: once
length: 16
V: TRBV27

DNA: TGTGCCAGCAGCAAAAGCCAGCGACAGGCGAACACTGAAGCTTTCTTT
CDR3: CASSKSQRQANTEAFF
J: TRBJ1-1
D: NA
size: NA
length: 16
V: TRBV21-1

DNA: TGTGCCAGCAGCCGAGCGACAGAGATAAACACTGAAGCTTTCTTT
CDR3: CASSRATEINTEAFF
J: TRBJ1-1
D: NA
size: few
length: 15
V: TRBV3-1/TRBV3-2